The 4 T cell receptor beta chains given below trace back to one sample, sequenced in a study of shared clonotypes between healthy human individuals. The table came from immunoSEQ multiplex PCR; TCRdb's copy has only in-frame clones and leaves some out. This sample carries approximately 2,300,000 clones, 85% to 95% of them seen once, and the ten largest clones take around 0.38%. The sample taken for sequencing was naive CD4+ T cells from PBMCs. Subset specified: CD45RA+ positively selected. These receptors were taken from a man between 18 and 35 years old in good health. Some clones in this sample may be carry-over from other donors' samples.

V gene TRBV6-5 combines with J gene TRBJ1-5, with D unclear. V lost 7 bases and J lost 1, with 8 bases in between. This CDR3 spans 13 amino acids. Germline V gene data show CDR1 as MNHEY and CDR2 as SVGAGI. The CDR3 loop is CASKLGSNQPQHF. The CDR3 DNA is TGTGCCAGCAAATTGGGGAGCAATCAGCCCCAGCATTTT.

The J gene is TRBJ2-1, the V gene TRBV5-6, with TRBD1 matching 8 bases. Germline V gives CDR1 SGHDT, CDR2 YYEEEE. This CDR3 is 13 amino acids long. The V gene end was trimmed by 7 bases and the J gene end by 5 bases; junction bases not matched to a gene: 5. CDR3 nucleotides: TGTGCCAGCGACAGGGGAAACAACAATGAGCAGTTCTTC. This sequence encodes CASDRGNNNEQFF.

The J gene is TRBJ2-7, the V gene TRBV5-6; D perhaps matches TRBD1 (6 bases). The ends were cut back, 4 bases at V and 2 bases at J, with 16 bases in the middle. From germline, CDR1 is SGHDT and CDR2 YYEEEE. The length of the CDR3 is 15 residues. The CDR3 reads CASSPFGGAPYEQYF. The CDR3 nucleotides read TGTGCCAGCAGCCCGTTTGGGGGCGCGCCCTACGAGCAGTACTTC.

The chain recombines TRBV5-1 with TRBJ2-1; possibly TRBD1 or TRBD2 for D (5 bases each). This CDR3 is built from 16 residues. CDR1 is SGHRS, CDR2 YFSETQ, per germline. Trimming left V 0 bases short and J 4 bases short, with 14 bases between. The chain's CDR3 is CASSLVGTARYNEQFF. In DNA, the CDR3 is TGCGCCAGCAGCTTGGTAGGGACGGCGCGGTACAATGAGCAGTTCTTC.